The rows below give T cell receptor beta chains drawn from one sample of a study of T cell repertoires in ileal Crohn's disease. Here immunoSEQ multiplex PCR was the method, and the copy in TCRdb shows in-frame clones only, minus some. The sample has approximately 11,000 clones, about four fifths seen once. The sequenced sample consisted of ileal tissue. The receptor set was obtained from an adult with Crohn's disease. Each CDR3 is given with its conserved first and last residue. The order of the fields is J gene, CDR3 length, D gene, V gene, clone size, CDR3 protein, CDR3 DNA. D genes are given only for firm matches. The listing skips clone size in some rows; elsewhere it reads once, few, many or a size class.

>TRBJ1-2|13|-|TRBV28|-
CASTRRSDYGYTF
TGTGCCAGCACCCGCAGGTCCGACTATGGCTACACCTTC
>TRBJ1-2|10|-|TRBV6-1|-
CATNIFGYTF
TGTGCCACCAACATCTTCGGCTACACCTTC
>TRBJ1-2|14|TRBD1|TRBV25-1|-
CASSERDRGDGYTF
TGTGCCAGCAGTGAGCGAGACAGGGGGGATGGCTACACCTTC
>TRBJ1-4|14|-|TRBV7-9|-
CASSPGGDNEKLFF
TGTGCCAGCAGCCCCGGGGGGGATAATGAAAAACTGTTTTTT
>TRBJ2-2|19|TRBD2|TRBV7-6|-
CASSLAPSGGVVNTGELFF
TGTGCCAGCAGCTTAGCGCCTAGCGGGGGGGTTGTGAACACCGGGGAGCTGTTTTTT
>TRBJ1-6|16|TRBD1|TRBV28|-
CASSLSGQGARSPLHF
TGTGCCAGCAGTCTTAGCGGACAGGGGGCGAGATCACCCCTCCACTTT
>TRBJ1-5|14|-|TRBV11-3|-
CASQIGASNQPQHF
TGTGCCAGCCAGATTGGGGCGAGCAATCAGCCCCAGCATTTT
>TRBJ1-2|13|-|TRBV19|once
CASSIGYGYGYTF
TGTGCCAGTAGTATAGGGTACGGGTATGGCTACACCTTC
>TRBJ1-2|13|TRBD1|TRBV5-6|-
CASSWGQGQGYTF
TGTGCCAGCAGCTGGGGACAGGGTCAGGGCTACACCTTC
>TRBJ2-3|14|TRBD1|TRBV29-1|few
CSVESDRVTDTQYF
TGCAGCGTTGAGTCAGACAGGGTGACAGATACGCAGTATTTT
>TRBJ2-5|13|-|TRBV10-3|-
CAISGGLYETQYF
TGTGCCATCAGTGGTGGCCTGTATGAGACCCAGTACTTC
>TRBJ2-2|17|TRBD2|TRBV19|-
CASSTKLSGGIAGELFF
TGTGCCAGTAGTACCAAGCTTTCGGGGGGGATCGCCGGGGAGCTGTTTTTT
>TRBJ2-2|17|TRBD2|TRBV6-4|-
CASNGTSGGSNTGELFF
TGTGCCAGCAATGGGACTAGCGGGGGGTCGAACACCGGGGAGCTGTTTTTT
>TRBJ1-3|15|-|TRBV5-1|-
CASSLPEGTGNTIYF
TGCGCCAGCAGCTTGCCGGAGGGCACTGGAAACACCATATATTTT
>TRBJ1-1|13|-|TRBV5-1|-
CASSFVGDTEAFF
TGCGCCAGCAGTTTTGTCGGAGACACTGAAGCTTTCTTT
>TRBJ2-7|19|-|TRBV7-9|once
CASSFFGLSSYHLRHEQYF
TGTGCCAGCAGCTTCTTTGGACTATCCAGCTACCACCTCCGGCACGAGCAGTACTTC
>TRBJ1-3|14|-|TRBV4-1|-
CASSTGSSGNTIYF
TGCGCCAGCAGTACAGGGAGCTCTGGAAACACCATATATTTT
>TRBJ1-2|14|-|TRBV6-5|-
CASSPQTGSYGYTF
TGTGCCAGCAGCCCCCAAACAGGGAGCTATGGCTACACCTTC
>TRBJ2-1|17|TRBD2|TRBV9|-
CASSVRGRRGGLHEQFF
TGTGCCAGCAGCGTGAGGGGCCGGCGGGGGGGCTTGCATGAGCAGTTCTTC
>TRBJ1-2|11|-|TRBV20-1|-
CSARQFSGYTF
TGCAGTGCTAGACAGTTTTCTGGCTACACCTTC
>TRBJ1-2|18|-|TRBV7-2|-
CASSLIGQLWGGNYGYTF
TGTGCCAGCAGCTTAATTGGACAACTTTGGGGGGGAAACTATGGCTACACCTTC
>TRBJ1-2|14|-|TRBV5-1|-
CASSLNTASYGYTF
TGCGCCAGCAGCTTGAACACCGCTAGCTATGGCTACACCTTC
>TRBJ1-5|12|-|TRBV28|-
CASREGDQPQHF
TGTGCCAGTAGGGAAGGGGATCAGCCCCAGCATTTT
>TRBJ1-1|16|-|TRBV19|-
CASSLSLAYGNTEAFF
TGTGCCAGTAGTCTATCATTAGCTTATGGGAACACTGAAGCTTTCTTT
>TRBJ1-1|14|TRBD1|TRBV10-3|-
CAISVRDRNTEAFF
TGTGCCATCAGTGTCCGGGACAGGAACACTGAAGCTTTCTTT
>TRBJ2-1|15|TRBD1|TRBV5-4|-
CASSSGGQGVGEQFF
TGTGCCAGCAGCTCGGGGGGACAGGGAGTTGGTGAGCAGTTCTTC
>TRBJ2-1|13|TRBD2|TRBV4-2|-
CASSQSGLAGQFF
TGTGCCAGCAGCCAATCGGGACTAGCGGGGCAGTTCTTC
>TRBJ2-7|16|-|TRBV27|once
CASSLTQGSSSYEQYF
TGTGCCAGCAGTTTAACCCAGGGTTCAAGCTCCTACGAGCAGTACTTC
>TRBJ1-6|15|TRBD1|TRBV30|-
CAGVRGGRGHSPLHF
TGTGCCGGAGTCCGAGGGGGCAGGGGACACTCACCCCTCCACTTT
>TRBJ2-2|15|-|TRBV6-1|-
CASRTGTSNTGELFF
TGTGCCAGCAGAACCGGGACTTCTAACACCGGGGAGCTGTTTTTT
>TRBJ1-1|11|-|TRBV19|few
CASSSGIEAFF
TGTGCCAGTAGTTCAGGGATTGAAGCTTTCTTT
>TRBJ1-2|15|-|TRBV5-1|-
CASSLDVAGVYGYTF
TGCGCCAGCAGCTTGGATGTAGCCGGAGTCTATGGCTACACCTTC
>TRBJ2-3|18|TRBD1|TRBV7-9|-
CASTMVGDRDRAIDTQYF
TGTGCCAGCACCATGGTTGGAGACCGGGACAGGGCGATAGATACGCAGTATTTT
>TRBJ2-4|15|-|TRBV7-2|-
CASSLTEIAKNIQYF
TGTGCCAGCAGCTTAACTGAAATAGCCAAAAACATTCAGTACTTC
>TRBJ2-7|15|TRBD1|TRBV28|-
CASRSPGQGTYEQYF
TGTGCCAGCAGGAGTCCGGGACAGGGAACCTACGAGCAGTACTTC
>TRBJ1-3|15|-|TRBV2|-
CASSLDSNSGNTIYF
TGTGCCAGCAGTCTGGACTCGAACTCTGGAAACACCATATATTTT
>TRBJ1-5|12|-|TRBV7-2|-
CASSFRGQPQHF
TGTGCCAGCAGCTTTAGAGGACAGCCCCAGCATTTT
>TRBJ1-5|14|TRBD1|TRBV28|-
CASRVTGATQPQHF
TGTGCCAGCAGGGTGACAGGGGCAACTCAGCCCCAGCATTTT
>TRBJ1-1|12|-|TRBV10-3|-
CATTGGNTEAFF
TGTGCCACGACAGGTGGGAACACTGAAGCTTTCTTT
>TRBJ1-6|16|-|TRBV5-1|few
CASSLSAGAHNSPLHF
TGCGCCAGCAGCTTGTCGGCGGGGGCCCATAATTCACCCCTCCACTTT
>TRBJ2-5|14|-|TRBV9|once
CASSPHPTRETQYF
TGTGCCAGCAGCCCGCACCCTACCCGAGAGACCCAGTACTTC
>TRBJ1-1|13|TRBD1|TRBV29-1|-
CSVEDRQGSEAFF
TGCAGCGTTGAAGATAGACAGGGTTCTGAAGCTTTCTTT
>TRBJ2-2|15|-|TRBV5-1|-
CASSLTAANTGELFF
TGCGCCAGCAGCTTGACAGCTGCGAACACCGGGGAGCTGTTTTTT
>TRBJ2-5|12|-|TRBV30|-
CAWSNLLETQYF
TGTGCCTGGAGTAATCTTTTAGAGACCCAGTACTTC
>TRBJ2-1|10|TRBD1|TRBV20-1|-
CSVTQGPQFF
TGCAGTGTCACACAGGGGCCGCAGTTCTTC
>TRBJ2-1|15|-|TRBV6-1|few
CASSERYSSYNEQFF
TGTGCCAGCAGTGAAAGGTACAGCTCCTACAATGAGCAGTTCTTC